This T cell receptor (beta chain) was sequenced during a study of vaccination effects on CD4 cells after COVID-19. Study conclusions and caveats: Following vaccination, convalescents' spike-reactive clones were mostly new ones induced by the vaccine.

Antigen-specific CD4+ T cells were expanded with viral peptide pools in the ViraFEST assay before sequencing. After roughly 11 days in culture, the CD4+ T cells were isolated. According to PCR results, the person was infected with SARS-CoV-2 between March and December 2020. Vaccination of participants consisted of two doses of either the BNT162b2 or mRNA-1273 vaccine. This CDR3 is built from 17 residues. V gave up 5 bases and J gave up 5 bases; unmatched junction bases: 10. The germline CDR1 and CDR2 sequences are LGHNT and FRNRAP. TCRdb keeps only in-frame clones here, not all; method: immunoSEQ multiplex PCR. The sample carries approximately 14,000 clones, roughly 70% recorded once. This clone has only a few counts. Its antigen remains unknown.

This receptor was obtained from a human donor who had a prior SARS-CoV-2 infection. The source was CD4+ T cells from PBMCs cultured with HCoV-NL63 spike peptides, collected after COVID-19 vaccination. This rearrangement joins TRBV12-5 to TRBJ2-1; TRBD2 aligns across 12 bases. The CDR3: CASGPAIGLAGNNEQFF. CDR3 coding DNA: TGTGCTAGTGGTCCCGCCATCGGACTAGCGGGGAACAATGAGCAGTTCTTC.